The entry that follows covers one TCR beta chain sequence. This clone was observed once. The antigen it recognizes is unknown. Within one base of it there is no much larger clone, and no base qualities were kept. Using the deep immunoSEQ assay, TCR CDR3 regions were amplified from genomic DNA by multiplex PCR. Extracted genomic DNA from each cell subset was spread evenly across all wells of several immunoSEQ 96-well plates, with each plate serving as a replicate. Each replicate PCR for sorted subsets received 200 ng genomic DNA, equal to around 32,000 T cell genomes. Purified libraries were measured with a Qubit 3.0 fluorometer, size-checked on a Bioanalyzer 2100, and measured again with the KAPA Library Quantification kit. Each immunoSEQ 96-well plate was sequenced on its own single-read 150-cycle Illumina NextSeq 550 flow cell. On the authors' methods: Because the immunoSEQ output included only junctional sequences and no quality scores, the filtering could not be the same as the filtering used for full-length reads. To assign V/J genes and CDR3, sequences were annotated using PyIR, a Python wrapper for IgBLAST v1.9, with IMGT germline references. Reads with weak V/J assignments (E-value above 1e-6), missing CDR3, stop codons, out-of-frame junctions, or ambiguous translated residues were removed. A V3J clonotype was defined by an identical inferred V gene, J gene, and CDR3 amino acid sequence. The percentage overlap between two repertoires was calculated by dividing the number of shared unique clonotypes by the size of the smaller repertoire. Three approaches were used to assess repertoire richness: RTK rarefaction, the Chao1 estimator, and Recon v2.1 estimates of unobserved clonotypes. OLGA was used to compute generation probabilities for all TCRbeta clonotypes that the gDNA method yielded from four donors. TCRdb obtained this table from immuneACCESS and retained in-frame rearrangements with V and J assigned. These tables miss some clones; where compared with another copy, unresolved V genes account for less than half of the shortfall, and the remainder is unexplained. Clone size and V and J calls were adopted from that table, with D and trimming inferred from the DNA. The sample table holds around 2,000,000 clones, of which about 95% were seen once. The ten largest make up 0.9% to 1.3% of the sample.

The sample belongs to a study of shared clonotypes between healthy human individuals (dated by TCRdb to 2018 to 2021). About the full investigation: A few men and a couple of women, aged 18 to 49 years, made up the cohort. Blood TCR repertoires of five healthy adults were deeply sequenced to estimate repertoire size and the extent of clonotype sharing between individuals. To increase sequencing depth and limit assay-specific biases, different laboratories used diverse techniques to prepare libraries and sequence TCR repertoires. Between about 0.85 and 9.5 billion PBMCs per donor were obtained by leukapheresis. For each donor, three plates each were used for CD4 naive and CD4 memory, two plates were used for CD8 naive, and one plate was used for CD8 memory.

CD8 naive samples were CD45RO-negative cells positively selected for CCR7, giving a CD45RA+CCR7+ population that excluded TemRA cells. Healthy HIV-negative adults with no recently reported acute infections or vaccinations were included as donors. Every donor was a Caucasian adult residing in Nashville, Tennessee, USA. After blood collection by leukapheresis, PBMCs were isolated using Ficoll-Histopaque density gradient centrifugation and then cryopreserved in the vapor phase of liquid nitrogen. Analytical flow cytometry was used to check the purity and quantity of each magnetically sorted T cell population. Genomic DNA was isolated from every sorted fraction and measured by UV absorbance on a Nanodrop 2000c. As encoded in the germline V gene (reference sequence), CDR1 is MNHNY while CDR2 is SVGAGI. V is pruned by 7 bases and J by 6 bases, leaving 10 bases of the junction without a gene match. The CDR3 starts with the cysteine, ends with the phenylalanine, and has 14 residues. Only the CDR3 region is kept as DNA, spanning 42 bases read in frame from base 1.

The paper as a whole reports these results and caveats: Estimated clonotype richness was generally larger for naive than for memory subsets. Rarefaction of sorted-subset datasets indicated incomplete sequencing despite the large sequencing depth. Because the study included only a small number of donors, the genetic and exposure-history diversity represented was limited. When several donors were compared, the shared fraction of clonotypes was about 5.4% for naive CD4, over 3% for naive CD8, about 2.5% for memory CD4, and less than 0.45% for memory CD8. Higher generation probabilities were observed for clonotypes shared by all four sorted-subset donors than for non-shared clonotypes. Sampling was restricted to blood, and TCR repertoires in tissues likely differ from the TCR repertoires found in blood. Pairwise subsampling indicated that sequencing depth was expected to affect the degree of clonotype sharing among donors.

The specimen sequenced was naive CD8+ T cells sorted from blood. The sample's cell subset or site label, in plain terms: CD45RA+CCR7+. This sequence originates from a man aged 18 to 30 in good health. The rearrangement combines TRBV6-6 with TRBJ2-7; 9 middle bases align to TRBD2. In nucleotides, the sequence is TGTGCCAGCATCCTTGCGGGAGGGCCGGGCGAGCAGTACTTC. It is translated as CASILAGGPGEQYF.